This paragraph reports one T cell receptor beta chain. As yet, its antigen is unknown. This sample stems from a study of cytomegalovirus exposure and HLA in healthy donors. The CDR3 contains 15 residues. V was pared by 3 bases and J by 6 bases, with 15 bases between. Germline lookup yields CDR1 KGHSH and CDR2 LQKENI. Study-wide results and caveats: Among TCR sequences, most were rare, though some public TCRs appeared in many donors.

Clones were sequenced by immunoSEQ multiplex PCR, and TCRdb holds only the in-frame ones, with some missing. The sample shows 95,000 to 150,000 clones, 88% of them seen only once. The specimen sequenced was PBMCs. This TCR derives from a woman under 30 in good health and CMV-seropositive. The chain uses TRBV18 and TRBJ1-5; D is possibly TRBD1 (5 bases). The CDR3 bases are TGTGCCAGCTCACCGGGCAGGACAACCAGTCAGCCCCAGCATTTT. Translating it yields CASSPGRTTSQPQHF.